These 5 T cell receptor beta chains originate from one sample sequenced in a study of cytomegalovirus exposure and HLA in healthy donors. The data were produced by immunoSEQ multiplex PCR, yet TCRdb's version contains in-frame clones alone and is incomplete. The profile shows under 200,000 clones, about 96% of them singletons. Specimen: PBMCs. These TCRs come from a woman younger than 30 in good health and CMV-seronegative.

The chain recombines TRBV6-5 with TRBJ2-5, with D possibly matching TRBD2 (6 bases). This CDR3 is built from 13 residues. Germline V gives CDR1 MNHEY, CDR2 SVGAGI. V was pared by 6 bases and J by 5 bases, with 13 bases between. CDR3 amino acids: CASRIGTGETQYF. Written as DNA, the CDR3 is TGTGCCAGCAGGATCGGGACTGGTGAGACCCAGTACTTC.

The chain uses TRBV5-1 and TRBJ1-5, with D perhaps matching TRBD1 (6 bases). Germline V gene lookup returns CDR1 SGHRS and CDR2 YFSETQ. This CDR3 contains 15 residues. The germline V and J ends were trimmed by 0 bases and 5 bases, with 12 bases remaining between them. CDR3 in DNA: TGCGCCAGCAGCTTGGTCCCAGGGGTCGATCAGCCCCAGCATTTT. Amino acid sequence: CASSLVPGVDQPQHF.

The rearrangement joins TRBV12-5 to TRBJ2-1, with 9 bases identical to TRBD2. This CDR3 has 15 amino acids. V dropped 10 bases and J dropped 2; count of bases not matched to a gene: 9. CDR1 and CDR2 (germline): LGHNT, FRNRAP. The CDR3 nucleotides are TGTGCTACCACGGAGCGGGGGGAAACCTACAATGAGCAGTTCTTC. The encoded protein is CATTERGETYNEQFF.

The chain combines TRBV27 with TRBJ1-2, with TRBD1 matching 10 bases. The V gene's germline CDR1 is MNHEY and CDR2 SMNVEV (reference sequence). The trim removed 3 bases at V and 4 bases at J, leaving 11 bases unmatched. The CDR3 sequence is 17 residues long. The CDR3 region is CASSFGTGAPRGYGYTF. The DNA for the CDR3 is TGTGCCAGCAGTTTCGGGACAGGGGCTCCAAGGGGCTATGGCTACACCTTC.

V usage is TRBV9 and J usage is TRBJ2-5; a weak D match, TRBD1 (5 bases). Germline CDR1 is SGDLS and CDR2 is YYNGEE. This CDR3 has 17 amino acids. The V gene lost 3 bases and the J gene lost 1 base, with 19 bases spanning the gap. In nucleotides, the CDR3 is TGTGCCAGCAGCGCAGGGTGGGATCGTCAGGCCCAAGAGACCCAGTACTTC. It is translated as CASSAGWDRQAQETQYF.